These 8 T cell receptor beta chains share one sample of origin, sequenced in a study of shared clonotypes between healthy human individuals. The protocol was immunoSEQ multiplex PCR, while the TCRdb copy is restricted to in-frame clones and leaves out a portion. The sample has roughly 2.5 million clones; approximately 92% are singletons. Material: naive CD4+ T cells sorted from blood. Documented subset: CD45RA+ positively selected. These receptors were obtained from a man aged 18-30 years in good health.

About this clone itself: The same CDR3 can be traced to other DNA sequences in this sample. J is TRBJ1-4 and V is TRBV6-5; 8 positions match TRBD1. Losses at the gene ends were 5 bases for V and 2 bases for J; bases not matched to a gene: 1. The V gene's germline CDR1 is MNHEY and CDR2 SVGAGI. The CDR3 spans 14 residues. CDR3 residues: CASSNRGTNEKLFF. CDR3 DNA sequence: TGTGCCAGCAGTAACAGGGGGACTAATGAAAAACTGTTTTTT.

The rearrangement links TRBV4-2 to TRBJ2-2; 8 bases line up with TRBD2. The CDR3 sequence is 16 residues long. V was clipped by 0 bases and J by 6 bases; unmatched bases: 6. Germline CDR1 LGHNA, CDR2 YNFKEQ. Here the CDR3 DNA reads TGTGCCAGCAGCCAAGATCCCGGGGGGGCTGCCGGGGAGCTGTTTTTT. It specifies CASSQDPGGAAGELFF.

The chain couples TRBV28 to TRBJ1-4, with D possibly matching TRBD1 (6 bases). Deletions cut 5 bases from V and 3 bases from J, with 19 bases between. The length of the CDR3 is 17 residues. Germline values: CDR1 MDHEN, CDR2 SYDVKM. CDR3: CASSMPRGGRSNEKLFF. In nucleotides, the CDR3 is TGTGCCAGCAGTATGCCTAGGGGGGGACGTTCTAATGAAAAACTGTTTTTT. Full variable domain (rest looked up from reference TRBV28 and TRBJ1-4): DVKVTQSSRYLVKRTGEKVFLECVQDMDHENMFWYRQDPGLGLRLIYFSYDVKMKEKGDIPEGYSVSREKKERFSLILESASTNQTSMYLCASSMPRGGRSNEKLFFGSGTQLSVL.

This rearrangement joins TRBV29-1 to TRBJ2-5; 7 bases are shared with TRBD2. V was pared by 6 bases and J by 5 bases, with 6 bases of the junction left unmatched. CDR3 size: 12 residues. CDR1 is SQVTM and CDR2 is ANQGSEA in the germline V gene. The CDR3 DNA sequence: TGCAGCGTAAGGGTGGGGGGGGAGACCCAGTACTTC. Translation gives CSVRVGGETQYF. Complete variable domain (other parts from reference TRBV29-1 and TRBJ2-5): SAVISQKPSRDICQRGTSLTIQCQVDSQVTMMFWYRQQPGQSLTLIATANQGSEATYESGFVIDKFPISRPNLTFSTLTVSNMSPEDSSIYLCSVRVGGETQYFGPGTRLLVL.

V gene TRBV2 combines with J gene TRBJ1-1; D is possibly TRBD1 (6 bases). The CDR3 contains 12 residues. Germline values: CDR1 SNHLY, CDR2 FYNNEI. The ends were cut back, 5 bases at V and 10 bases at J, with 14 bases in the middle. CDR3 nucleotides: TGTGCCAGCAGTCCACAGGGAGGAGTAGCTTTCTTT. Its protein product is CASSPQGGVAFF. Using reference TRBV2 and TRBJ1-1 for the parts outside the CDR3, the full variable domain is EPEVTQTPSHQVTQMGQEVILRCVPISNHLYFYWYRQILGQKVEFLVSFYNNEISEKSEIFDDQFSVERPDGSNFTLKIRSTKLEDSAMYFCASSPQGGVAFFGQGTRLTVV.

The CDR3 DNA reads as TGTGCCAGCAGCCCCGGGACAGCGGGCGTCAGTTGGACCCAGTACTTC. Its translation: CASSPGTAGVSWTQYF. V gene TRBV27 combines with J gene TRBJ2-5; possibly TRBD1 for D (7 bases). V was pared by 6 bases and J by 7 bases, with 24 bases between. The CDR3 has 16 residues. Germline lookup yields CDR1 MNHEY and CDR2 SMNVEV (reference sequence).

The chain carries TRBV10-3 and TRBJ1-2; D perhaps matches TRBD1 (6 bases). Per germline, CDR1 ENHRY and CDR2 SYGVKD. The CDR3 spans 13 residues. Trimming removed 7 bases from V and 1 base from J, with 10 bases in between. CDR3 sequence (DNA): TGTGCCATCACGACAGGCGGTAACTATGGCTACACCTTC. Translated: CAITTGGNYGYTF.

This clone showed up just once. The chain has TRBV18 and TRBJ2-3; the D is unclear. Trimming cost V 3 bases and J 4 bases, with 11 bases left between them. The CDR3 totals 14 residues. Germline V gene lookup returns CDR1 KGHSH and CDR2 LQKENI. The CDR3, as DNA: TGTGCCAGCTCACCTTCGACGATCTCAGATACGCAGTATTTT. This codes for CASSPSTISDTQYF.